Here is one T cell receptor (beta chain) with its context. Its antigen remains unidentified. Researchers defined stable Graves' hyperthyroidism as no ophthalmopathy progression within 18 months. Hyperthyroidism patients were newly diagnosed, had disease duration under 2 months, and were aged 18 to 65 years. V was shortened by 5 bases and J by 4 bases, with 17 bases between the two germline ends. CDR3 length: 15 residues. CDR1 and CDR2 (germline): SGHRS, YFSETQ. The data are from a study of T cells in Graves' hyperthyroidism and ophthalmopathy. The wider study: Peripheral blood was obtained at initial diagnosis, preceding any treatment. Overall study findings and caveats: The model forecast ophthalmopathy, anticipating it by a median roughly 6.5 months before onset.

TCR beta CDR3 region amplification was performed from RNA transcripts. When the TCR CDR3 underwent first-round RT-PCR, the HTBI primer set was used. TCRdb independently ran MiXCR on the multiplex PCR reads; one entry per CDR3 protein. The table records approximately 410,000 distinct CDR3 sequences, approximately 14% of them present only once. This TCR was sampled from a young woman with Graves' hyperthyroidism. The sequencing sample was made of blood. The chain uses TRBV5-1 and TRBJ2-3; maybe TRBD1 (5 bases). In DNA form, the CDR3 reads TGCGCCAGCAGAAAGGACACCCTAGGGGCAGATACGCAGTATTTT. It is translated as CASRKDTLGADTQYF.